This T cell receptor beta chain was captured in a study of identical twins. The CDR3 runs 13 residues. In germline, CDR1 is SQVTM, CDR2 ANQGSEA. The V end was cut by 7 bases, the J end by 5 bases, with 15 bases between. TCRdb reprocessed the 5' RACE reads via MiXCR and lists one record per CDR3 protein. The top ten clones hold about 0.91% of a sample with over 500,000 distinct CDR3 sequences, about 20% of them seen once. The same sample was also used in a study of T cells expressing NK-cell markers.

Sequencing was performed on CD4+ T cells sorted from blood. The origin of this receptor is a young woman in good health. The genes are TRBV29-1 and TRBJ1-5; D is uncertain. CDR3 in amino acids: CSARRSVDQPQHF. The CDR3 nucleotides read TGCAGCGCCCGACGGTCCGTGGATCAGCCCCAGCATTTT.